This is a list of T cell receptor beta chains from one sample in a study of cytomegalovirus exposure and HLA in healthy donors. Here immunoSEQ multiplex PCR was the method, and the copy in TCRdb shows in-frame clones only, minus some. The data contain 160,000 or so clones, 80% of them singletons. Sequenced input: PBMCs. Receptors originate from a man aged 30 to 39 in good health and CMV-seronegative. The CDR3 runs from the conserved cysteine through the conserved F or W. A D gene is named only where the DNA matches it firmly. Part of the rows lack a size; the others show once, few, many or a class for expanded clones.

d_call,v_call,j_call,clone_size,cdr3_aa,cdr3_nt
TRBD2,TRBV15,TRBJ2-1,once,CATSRASGGSGDEQFF,TGTGCCACCAGCAGGGCTAGCGGGGGATCGGGTGATGAGCAGTTCTTC
TRBD1,TRBV19,TRBJ1-2,NA,CASSRPGGYGYTF,TGTGCCAGTTCCCGTCCAGGGGGCTATGGCTACACCTTC
NA,TRBV5-4,TRBJ2-7,NA,CASSPMKVAAEQYF,TGTGCCAGCAGCCCGATGAAGGTGGCGGCCGAGCAGTACTTC
TRBD1,TRBV29-1,TRBJ1-3,NA,CSAGQSSGNTIYF,TGCAGCGCGGGACAGTCCTCTGGAAACACCATATATTTT
TRBD1,TRBV19,TRBJ2-3,NA,CASSSRDRVTDTQYF,TGTGCCAGTAGTTCCCGGGACAGGGTCACAGATACGCAGTATTTT
NA,TRBV9,TRBJ1-2,NA,CASSVAGWGYTF,TGTGCCAGCAGCGTAGCAGGGTGGGGCTACACCTTC
NA,TRBV7-2,TRBJ1-5,NA,CASSLEQGAGQPQHF,TGTGCCAGCAGCTTAGAACAGGGAGCCGGGCAGCCCCAGCATTTT
NA,TRBV30,TRBJ2-2,NA,CAWSSAGELFF,TGTGCCTGGAGCTCGGCCGGGGAGCTGTTTTTT
NA,TRBV27,TRBJ1-6,few,CASSSYKSYNSPLHF,TGTGCCAGCAGTTCTTACAAGTCCTATAATTCACCCCTCCACTTT
NA,TRBV5-6,TRBJ2-3,NA,CASSPSPGWGTDTQYF,TGTGCCAGCAGCCCCTCCCCAGGGTGGGGCACAGATACGCAGTATTTT
TRBD2,TRBV28,TRBJ2-2,NA,CASGGLAGNTGELFF,TGTGCCAGCGGGGGACTAGCGGGGAATACCGGGGAGCTGTTTTTT
TRBD1,TRBV7-2,TRBJ1-1,NA,CASSLEAQGGTEAFF,TGTGCCAGCAGCTTAGAGGCACAGGGGGGCACTGAAGCTTTCTTT
NA,TRBV5-6,TRBJ1-5,few,CASSLFGYYQPQHF,TGTGCCAGCAGCTTGTTCGGTTACTATCAGCCCCAGCATTTT
TRBD2,TRBV7-8,TRBJ2-1,NA,CASSPRTSGIGEQFF,TGTGCCAGCAGCCCCCGGACTAGCGGGATCGGTGAGCAGTTCTTC
TRBD1,TRBV4-1,TRBJ1-1,NA,CASSPEAPGGPVRTEAFF,TGCGCCAGCAGCCCTGAGGCGCCAGGGGGCCCGGTTAGGACTGAAGCTTTCTTT
NA,TRBV28,TRBJ1-6,NA,CASSEGRAPLHF,TGTGCCAGCAGTGAAGGTCGGGCACCCCTCCACTTT
TRBD1,TRBV28,TRBJ1-4,NA,CASSWQGGSEKLFF,TGTGCCAGCAGTTGGCAGGGGGGAAGTGAAAAACTGTTTTTT
TRBD1,TRBV28,TRBJ2-7,NA,CAILDRDRAYEQYF,TGTGCCATCCTGGACCGGGACAGGGCCTACGAGCAGTACTTC
NA,TRBV28,TRBJ1-2,NA,CASSFDDQGAYGYTF,TGTGCCAGCAGTTTTGATGACCAAGGAGCCTATGGCTACACCTTC
TRBD1,TRBV11-3,TRBJ1-4,once,CASSLGTGGEKLFF,TGTGCCAGCAGCTTAGGGACAGGTGGTGAAAAACTGTTTTTT
TRBD1,TRBV27,TRBJ2-1,NA,CASSQGAYNEQFF,TGTGCCAGCAGTCAGGGGGCTTACAATGAGCAGTTCTTC
NA,TRBV9,TRBJ2-7,NA,CASSVGGVWDEQYF,TGTGCCAGCAGCGTAGGGGGAGTATGGGACGAGCAGTACTTC
NA,TRBV6-1,TRBJ2-7,NA,CASTRTAQHYEQYF,TGTGCCAGCACCCGGACAGCCCAACACTACGAGCAGTACTTC
TRBD2,TRBV30,TRBJ2-7,NA,CAWIREGYEQYF,TGTGCCTGGATACGGGAGGGCTACGAGCAGTACTTC
NA,TRBV6-5,TRBJ2-3,NA,CASRDQGKDTQYF,TGTGCCAGCAGGGACCAGGGGAAAGATACGCAGTATTTT
TRBD1,TRBV7-9,TRBJ1-1,NA,CASSPSQGRNTEAFF,TGTGCCAGCAGCCCCTCACAGGGGCGGAACACTGAAGCTTTCTTT
TRBD1,TRBV27,TRBJ2-7,few,CASALRDRFDEQYF,TGTGCCAGCGCCCTCCGGGACAGGTTTGACGAGCAGTACTTC
NA,TRBV7-2,TRBJ1-5,NA,CATASSGNQPQHF,TGTGCCACTGCGTCTTCAGGGAACCAGCCCCAGCATTTT
TRBD2,TRBV19,TRBJ2-3,NA,CASRLAGVNTDTQYF,TGTGCCAGTAGGTTAGCGGGAGTGAACACAGATACGCAGTATTTT
NA,TRBV18,TRBJ1-5,NA,CASSASRGSGVLNQPQHF,TGTGCCAGCTCAGCATCAAGAGGATCAGGGGTCCTCAATCAGCCCCAGCATTTT
NA,TRBV15,TRBJ2-7,once,CATSRFRGNEQYF,TGTGCCACCAGCAGATTCCGGGGAAACGAGCAGTACTTC
TRBD2,TRBV27,TRBJ2-5,few,CASSLLAGAQETQYF,TGTGCCAGCAGTTTGCTAGCGGGGGCACAAGAGACCCAGTACTTC
NA,TRBV30,TRBJ1-6,NA,CAWSSPRNSPLHF,TGTGCCTGGAGTAGCCCCCGGAATTCACCCCTCCACTTT
TRBD2,TRBV7-9,TRBJ2-7,NA,CASSVLAGGAYEQYF,TGTGCCAGCAGCGTACTAGCGGGTGGCGCCTACGAGCAGTACTTC
NA,TRBV7-3,TRBJ1-1,NA,CASSLMGSLNTEAFF,TGTGCCAGCAGCTTAATGGGGAGCCTAAACACTGAAGCTTTCTTT
TRBD2,TRBV7-2,TRBJ2-3,NA,CASRLAGGQGDTQYF,TGTGCCAGCAGACTAGCGGGGGGGCAAGGAGATACGCAGTATTTT
NA,TRBV27,TRBJ1-5,NA,CASSLRPGSSNQPQHF,TGTGCCAGCAGTTTAAGGCCGGGATCGAGCAATCAGCCCCAGCATTTT
NA,TRBV13,TRBJ2-1,NA,CASSLEKVGPGNYNEQFF,TGTGCCAGCAGCTTAGAGAAGGTGGGGCCTGGGAACTACAATGAGCAGTTCTTC
TRBD2,TRBV29-1,TRBJ2-1,NA,CSVRRGGVQTHEQFF,TGCAGCGTCCGCCGGGGAGGGGTCCAGACCCATGAGCAGTTCTTC
NA,TRBV7-9,TRBJ2-3,NA,CASSYGGTSTDTQYF,TGTGCCAGCAGCTATGGGGGGACTAGCACAGATACGCAGTATTTT
TRBD2,TRBV4-2,TRBJ2-7,NA,CASSRRPGGGGYEQYF,TGTGCCAGCAGCCGGCGACCTGGCGGGGGGGGGTACGAGCAGTACTTC
NA,TRBV10-3,TRBJ2-7,NA,CAISESPGSAYEQYF,TGTGCCATCAGTGAGTCCCCAGGATCAGCCTACGAGCAGTACTTC
NA,TRBV4-3,TRBJ1-2,few,CASSQDLHGYTF,TGCGCCAGCAGCCAAGATCTCCATGGCTACACCTTC
TRBD2,TRBV7-3,TRBJ2-2,NA,CASSKTSSTVNTGELFF,TGTGCCAGCAGCAAGACTAGCTCCACTGTGAACACCGGGGAGCTGTTTTTT
NA,TRBV9,TRBJ2-1,NA,CASSDGSFIGNEQFF,TGTGCCAGCAGCGACGGGAGCTTTATAGGCAATGAGCAGTTCTTC
NA,TRBV9,TRBJ2-1,NA,CASSVATVAYNEQFF,TGTGCCAGCAGCGTAGCTACAGTAGCCTACAATGAGCAGTTCTTC
TRBD1,TRBV25-1,TRBJ1-2,NA,CASSEPDRGLRGYTF,TGTGCCAGCAGTGAACCCGACAGGGGGCTCCGGGGCTACACCTTC
NA,TRBV5-1,TRBJ1-1,once,CASRTEVGNTEAFF,TGCGCCAGCCGGACAGAGGTTGGGAACACTGAAGCTTTCTTT
NA,TRBV11-3,TRBJ2-5,NA,CASSRGAGETQYF,TGTGCCAGCAGCCGGGGGGCCGGAGAGACCCAGTACTTC
TRBD1,TRBV6-1,TRBJ1-1,NA,CASSSSDRGIEAFF,TGTGCCAGCAGTTCCTCGGACAGGGGAATTGAAGCTTTCTTT
TRBD1,TRBV6-5,TRBJ2-6,NA,CASTLQGSGANVLTF,TGTGCCAGCACCCTACAGGGGTCTGGGGCCAACGTCCTGACTTTC
TRBD1,TRBV28,TRBJ1-1,once,CASSQDRLGNTEAFF,TGTGCCAGCAGTCAGGACAGGTTGGGGAACACTGAAGCTTTCTTT
NA,TRBV7-3,TRBJ2-1,NA,CASSLSAGSYNEQFF,TGTGCCAGCAGCTTGAGTGCGGGTTCCTACAATGAGCAGTTCTTC
TRBD1,TRBV7-2,TRBJ2-6,NA,CASSLAGTGNVLTF,TGTGCCAGCAGCTTAGCTGGGACAGGGAACGTCCTGACTTTC
NA,TRBV6-5,TRBJ2-7,few,CASSYAQGTLDEQYF,TGTGCCAGCAGTTATGCGCAGGGAACTCTGGACGAGCAGTACTTC
TRBD1,TRBV5-1,TRBJ2-7,NA,CASSSRDSSYEQYF,TGCGCCAGCAGCTCCCGGGACAGCTCCTACGAGCAGTACTTC